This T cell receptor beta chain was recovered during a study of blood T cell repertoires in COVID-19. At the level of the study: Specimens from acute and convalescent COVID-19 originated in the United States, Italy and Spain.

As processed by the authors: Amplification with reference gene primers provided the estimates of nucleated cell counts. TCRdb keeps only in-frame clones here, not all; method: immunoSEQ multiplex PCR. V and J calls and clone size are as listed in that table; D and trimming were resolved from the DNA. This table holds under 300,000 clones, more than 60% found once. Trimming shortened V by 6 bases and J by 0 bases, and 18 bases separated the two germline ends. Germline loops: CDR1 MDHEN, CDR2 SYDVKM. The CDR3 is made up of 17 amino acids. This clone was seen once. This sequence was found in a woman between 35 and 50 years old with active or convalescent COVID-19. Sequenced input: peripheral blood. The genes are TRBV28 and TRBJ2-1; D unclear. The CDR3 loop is CASRLRSVASSYNEQFF. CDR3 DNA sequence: TGTGCCAGCAGGCTCCGGAGCGTAGCCAGCTCCTACAATGAGCAGTTCTTC.